This TCR beta chain was identified during a study of shared clonotypes between healthy human individuals. TCRdb's copy holds only in-frame clones and misses some; the assay was immunoSEQ multiplex PCR. This sample carries 700,000 to 950,000 clones, 90% to 97% of them seen once, and the ten largest clones take around 0.25%. Terminally differentiated effector memory CD45RA+ cells were excluded from the naive CD8 cells, which were CD45RO-negative and positively selected for CCR7. Germline V gives CDR1 SGHAT, CDR2 FQNNGV. V lost 8 bases to trimming and J lost 7 bases; unmatched junction nucleotides: 13. This CDR3 is built from 15 residues.

Sequencing was performed on naive CD8+ T cells sorted from blood. The receptor comes from a man aged 25 to 40 in good health. This chain joins TRBV11-2 and TRBJ2-2, with 7 bases that match TRBD2. This CDR3 reads CASGTRLARVGELFF. In nucleotides, the CDR3 is TGTGCCAGCGGGACCAGACTAGCCAGAGTCGGGGAGCTGTTTTTT. The full variable domain, in which reference TRBV11-2 and TRBJ2-2 provide the parts outside the CDR3, is EAGVAQSPRYKIIEKRQSVAFWCNPISGHATLYWYQQILGQGPKLLIQFQNNGVVDDSQLPKDRFSAERLKGVDSTLKIQPAKLEDSAVYLCASGTRLARVGELFFGEGSRLTVL.